There are a few counts of the clone carrying this T cell receptor (beta chain). This sample was included in a study of CD8+ T cells in alopecia areata. Trimming removed 0 bases from V and 9 bases from J, with 13 bases in between. This CDR3 contains 13 residues. CDR1 is GTSNPN and CDR2 is SVGIG in the germline V gene (reference sequence). cDNA serving as the sequencing template came from extracted, reverse transcribed RNA. TCRdb's copy holds only in-frame clones and misses some; the assay was immunoSEQ multiplex PCR. The sample lists roughly 250,000 clones, about three fifths seen once, with about 0.88% in the top ten. This sample's treatment: oral pan-JAK inhibitor, 5-10 mg twice daily.

The clonotype comes from a human donor with alopecia areata. The chain couples TRBV30 to TRBJ2-3; D might be TRBD1 or TRBD2, each matching 5 bases. This specimen consisted of CD4+ T cells sorted from blood, obtained at week 52, from a patient treated with tofacitinib. The CDR3: CAWSVGTRETQYF. The DNA for the CDR3 is TGTGCCTGGAGTGTAGGGACCCGCGAGACGCAGTATTTT.